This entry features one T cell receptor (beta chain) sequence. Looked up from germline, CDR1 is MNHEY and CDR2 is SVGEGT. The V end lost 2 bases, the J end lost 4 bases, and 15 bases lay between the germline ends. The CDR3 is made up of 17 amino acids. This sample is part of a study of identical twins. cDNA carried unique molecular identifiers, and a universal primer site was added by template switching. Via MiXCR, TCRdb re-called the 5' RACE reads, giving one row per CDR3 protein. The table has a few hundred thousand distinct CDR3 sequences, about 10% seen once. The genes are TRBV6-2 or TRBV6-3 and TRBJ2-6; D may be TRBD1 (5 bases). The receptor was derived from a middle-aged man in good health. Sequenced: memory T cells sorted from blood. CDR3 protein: CASSYVPGRPGANVLTF. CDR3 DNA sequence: TGTGCCAGCAGTTACGTCCCAGGGCGGCCCGGGGCCAACGTCCTGACTTTC.